This T cell receptor (beta chain) is from a study of control samples from healthy donors and cancer patients. The data were produced by immunoSEQ multiplex PCR, yet TCRdb's version contains in-frame clones alone and is incomplete. The table includes about 100,000 clones, just under 95% detected once. V was trimmed by 4 bases and J by 3 bases, leaving 13 bases between them. The CDR3 runs 14 residues. Germline lookup yields CDR1 SGHRS and CDR2 YFSETQ. Sample: blood. The chain joins TRBV5-1 to TRBJ1-1, with D possibly being TRBD1 (6 bases). The clonotype originates from a human donor in good health. The donor label of this sample is uncertain. CDR3 nucleotide sequence: TGCGCCAGCAGCACGTACAGGGTTGACACTGAAGCTTTCTTT. Protein sequence: CASSTYRVDTEAFF.